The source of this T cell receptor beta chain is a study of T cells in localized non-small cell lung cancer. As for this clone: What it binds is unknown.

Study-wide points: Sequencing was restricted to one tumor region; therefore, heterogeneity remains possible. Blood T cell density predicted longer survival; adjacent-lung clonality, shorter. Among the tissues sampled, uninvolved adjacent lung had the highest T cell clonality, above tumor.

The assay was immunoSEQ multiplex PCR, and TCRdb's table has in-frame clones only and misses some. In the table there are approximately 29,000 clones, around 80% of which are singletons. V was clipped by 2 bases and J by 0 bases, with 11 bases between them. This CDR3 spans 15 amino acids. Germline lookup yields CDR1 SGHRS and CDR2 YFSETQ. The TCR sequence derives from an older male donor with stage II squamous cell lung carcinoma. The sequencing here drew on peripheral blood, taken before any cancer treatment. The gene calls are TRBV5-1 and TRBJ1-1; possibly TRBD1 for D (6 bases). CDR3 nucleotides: TGCGCCAGCAGCTTAGGACAGTCCATGAACACTGAAGCTTTCTTT. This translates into CASSLGQSMNTEAFF. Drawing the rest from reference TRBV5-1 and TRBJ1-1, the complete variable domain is KAGVTQTPRYLIKTRGQQVTLSCSPISGHRSVSWYQQTPGQGLQFLFEYFSETQRNKGNFPGRFSGRQFSNSRSEMNVSTLELGDSALYLCASSLGQSMNTEAFFGQGTRLTVV.